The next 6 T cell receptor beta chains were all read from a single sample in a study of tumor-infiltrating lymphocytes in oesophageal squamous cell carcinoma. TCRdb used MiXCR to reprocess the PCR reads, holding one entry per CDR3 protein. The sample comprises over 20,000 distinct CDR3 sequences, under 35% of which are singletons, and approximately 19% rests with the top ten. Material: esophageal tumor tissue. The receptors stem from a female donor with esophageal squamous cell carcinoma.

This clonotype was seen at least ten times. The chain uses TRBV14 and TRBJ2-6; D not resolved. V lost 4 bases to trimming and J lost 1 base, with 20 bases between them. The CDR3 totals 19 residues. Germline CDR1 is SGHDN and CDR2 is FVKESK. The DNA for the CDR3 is TGTGCCAGCAGCCCCCAGGTGGTAGATTCGATGTCTGGGGCCAACGTCCTGACTTTC. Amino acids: CASSPQVVDSMSGANVLTF.

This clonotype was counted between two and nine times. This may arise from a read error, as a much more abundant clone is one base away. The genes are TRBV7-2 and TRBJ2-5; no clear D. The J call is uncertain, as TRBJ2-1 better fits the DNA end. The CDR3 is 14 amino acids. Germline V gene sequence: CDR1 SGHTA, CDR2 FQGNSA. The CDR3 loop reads CASSLEGQSSTQFF. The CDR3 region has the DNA TGTGCCAGCAGCTTAGAAGGCCAGTCCTCGACGCAGTTCTTC.

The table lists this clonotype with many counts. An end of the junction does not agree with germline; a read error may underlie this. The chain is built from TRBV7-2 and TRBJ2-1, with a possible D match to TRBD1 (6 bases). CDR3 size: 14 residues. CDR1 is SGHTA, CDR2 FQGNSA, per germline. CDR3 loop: CASSSDSYNSPLHF. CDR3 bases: TGTGCCAGCAGCTCGGACAGTTATAATTCACCCCTCCACTTC.

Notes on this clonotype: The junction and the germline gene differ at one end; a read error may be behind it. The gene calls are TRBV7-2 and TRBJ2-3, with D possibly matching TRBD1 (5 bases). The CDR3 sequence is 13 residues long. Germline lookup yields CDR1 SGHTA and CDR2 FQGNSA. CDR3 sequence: CASSLVPDSRWYF. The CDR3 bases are TGTGCCAGCAGCTTAGTCCCAGACAGCAGGTGGTACTTC.

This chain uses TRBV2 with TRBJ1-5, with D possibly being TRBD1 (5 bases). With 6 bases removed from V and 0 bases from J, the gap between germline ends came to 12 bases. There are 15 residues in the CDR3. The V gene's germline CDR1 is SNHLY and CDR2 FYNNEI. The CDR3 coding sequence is TGTGCCAGCAGGGCGACAGAGACTAGCAATCAGCCCCAGCATTTT. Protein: CASRATETSNQPQHF.

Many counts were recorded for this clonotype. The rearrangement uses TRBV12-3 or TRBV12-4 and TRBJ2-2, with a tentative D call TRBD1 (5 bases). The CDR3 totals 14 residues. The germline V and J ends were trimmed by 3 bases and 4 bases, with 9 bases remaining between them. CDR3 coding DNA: TGTGCCAGCAGTTTGGGGCTGAGCACCGGGGAGCTGTTTTTT. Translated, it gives CASSLGLSTGELFF.